This is a list of T cell receptor beta chains from one sample in a study of T cell changes during pregnancy in multiple sclerosis. The method was immunoSEQ multiplex PCR; TCRdb's version includes in-frame clones alone and lacks a portion of them. Of 45,000 to 60,000 clones in the sample, around 92% were seen once. The input for sequencing was peripheral blood, taken after pregnancy. Source of these receptors: a female donor in good health, enrolled as a control in a pregnancy study. The CDR3 runs from the conserved cysteine through the conserved F or W. D genes are given only for firm matches. Only part of the rows carry a size: once, few, many, or a class if the clone is expanded.

V gene	clone size	D gene	J gene	CDR3 protein	CDR3 DNA
TRBV28	.	.	TRBJ1-2	CASYYYGYTF	TGTGCCAGCTATTACTATGGCTACACCTTC
TRBV5-1	.	.	TRBJ1-6	CASSFIQGNNSPLHF	TGCGCCAGCAGCTTCATACAGGGTAATAATTCACCCCTCCACTTT
TRBV15	.	TRBD2	TRBJ2-7	CATSRVAGGYEQYF	TGTGCCACCAGCAGAGTAGCGGGAGGGTACGAGCAGTACTTC
TRBV7-9	.	.	TRBJ1-1	CASRTSGPPQGYEAFF	TGTGCCAGCAGGACTTCGGGACCCCCCCAGGGGTATGAAGCTTTCTTT
TRBV6-1	.	TRBD1	TRBJ1-5	CASSDYRDRANQPQHF	TGTGCCAGCAGTGACTACCGGGACAGAGCCAATCAGCCCCAGCATTTT
TRBV5-1	once	TRBD1	TRBJ1-2	CASSLNRGRNYGYTF	TGCGCCAGCAGCCTGAACAGGGGACGGAACTATGGCTACACCTTC
TRBV7-6	.	.	TRBJ2-3	CASSLNSAGADTQYF	TGTGCCAGCAGCTTAAATAGCGCCGGGGCAGATACGCAGTATTTT
TRBV2	.	TRBD1	TRBJ1-2	CASSGFSRDRGYGYTF	TGTGCCAGCAGTGGTTTCTCGCGGGACAGGGGCTATGGCTACACCTTC
TRBV19	.	TRBD1	TRBJ1-1	CASSITGGVWNTEAFF	TGTGCCAGTAGTATAACAGGGGGCGTTTGGAACACTGAAGCTTTCTTT
TRBV18	.	.	TRBJ2-6	CASHGQPLSGANVLTF	TGTGCCAGCCATGGACAGCCGCTCTCTGGGGCCAACGTCCTGACTTTC
TRBV6-4	once	TRBD1	TRBJ1-1	CASSDSFRGQGEAFF	TGTGCCAGCAGTGACTCGTTCAGGGGGCAGGGTGAAGCTTTCTTT
TRBV15	.	.	TRBJ2-1	CATSRQGSEQFF	TGTGCCACCAGCAGACAGGGTTCTGAGCAGTTCTTC
TRBV27	.	TRBD1	TRBJ1-1	CASSFDSSGGYGNTEAFF	TGTGCCAGCAGTTTTGATTCTTCAGGGGGCTACGGGAACACTGAAGCTTTCTTT
TRBV11-3	.	TRBD1	TRBJ2-1	CASSPQGGTGSYNEQFF	TGTGCCAGCAGCCCTCAAGGAGGGACAGGGTCCTACAATGAGCAGTTCTTC
TRBV27	.	.	TRBJ2-7	CASSFSQGYEQYF	TGTGCCAGCAGTTTCTCTCAGGGCTACGAGCAGTACTTC
TRBV6-4	once	TRBD2	TRBJ2-3	CASRRLAGAGDTQYF	TGTGCCAGCAGGCGATTAGCGGGAGCTGGAGATACGCAGTATTTT
TRBV18	.	TRBD1	TRBJ2-7	CASSPPGQGAVYEQYF	TGTGCCAGCTCACCTCCCGGACAGGGGGCTGTATACGAGCAGTACTTC
TRBV2	.	.	TRBJ2-5	CASSFIETQYF	TGTGCCAGCAGCTTTATCGAGACCCAGTACTTC
TRBV15	once	TRBD1	TRBJ1-5	CATSSSTGGNQPQHF	TGTGCCACCAGCAGCAGTACAGGGGGCAATCAGCCCCAGCATTTT
TRBV5-1	.	TRBD2	TRBJ2-3	CASSRLGGSSTDTQYF	TGCGCCAGCAGCCGGTTGGGGGGGAGTTCCACAGATACGCAGTATTTT
TRBV9	once	TRBD2	TRBJ2-1	CASSVRGGNNEQFF	TGTGCCAGCAGCGTACGGGGGGGGAACAATGAGCAGTTCTTC
TRBV19	.	.	TRBJ2-7	CASSSPARAYEQYF	TGTGCCAGTAGTTCCCCTGCCAGGGCCTACGAGCAGTACTTC
TRBV4-1	.	.	TRBJ2-4	CASSQVPNGDIQYF	TGCGCCAGCAGCCAAGTCCCGAACGGAGACATTCAGTACTTC
TRBV7-2	.	TRBD1	TRBJ2-7	CASSLAGQGAKYEQYF	TGTGCCAGCAGCTTAGCTGGACAGGGCGCTAAATACGAGCAGTACTTC
TRBV11-3	.	TRBD1	TRBJ2-2	CASSLDAGTDNTGELFF	TGTGCCAGCAGCTTAGATGCCGGGACAGATAACACCGGGGAGCTGTTTTTT
TRBV4-3	.	.	TRBJ2-1	CASSQDFDRRGFNEQFF	TGCGCCAGCAGCCAAGATTTCGATAGAAGAGGCTTCAATGAGCAGTTCTTC
TRBV29-1	.	.	TRBJ2-7	CSVVLGTETYEQYF	TGCAGCGTTGTACTAGGTACGGAGACCTACGAGCAGTACTTC
TRBV6-5	.	TRBD2	TRBJ2-1	CASSYAGDGEQFF	TGTGCCAGCAGTTACGCGGGAGATGGTGAGCAGTTCTTC
TRBV11-2	.	.	TRBJ1-2	CASSVSTGNYGYTF	TGTGCCAGCAGCGTATCGACGGGGAACTATGGCTACACCTTC
TRBV6-5	.	TRBD1	TRBJ1-1	CASSRQGLTEAFF	TGTGCCAGCAGCCGACAGGGATTAACTGAAGCTTTCTTT
TRBV27	.	.	TRBJ1-2	CASSLAGPNYGYTF	TGTGCCAGCAGTTTAGCGGGACCCAACTATGGCTACACCTTC
TRBV7-2	.	.	TRBJ1-1	CASSLDGGRKNTEAFF	TGTGCCAGCAGCTTAGATGGCGGCAGAAAGAACACTGAAGCTTTCTTT
TRBV25-1	.	.	TRBJ2-1	CASSSQGRSYNEQFF	TGTGCCAGCAGTTCTCAGGGTCGGTCCTACAATGAGCAGTTCTTC
TRBV4-1	.	.	TRBJ1-1	CASSQDFGAEAFF	TGCGCCAGCAGCCAAGATTTCGGGGCTGAAGCTTTCTTT
TRBV5-1	.	TRBD2	TRBJ2-3	CASSLGSGSQYF	TGCGCCAGCAGCTTGGGCAGCGGGAGTCAGTATTTT
TRBV5-1	once	TRBD1	TRBJ2-5	CASSTGQGRETQYF	TGCGCCAGCAGCACAGGACAGGGGCGGGAGACCCAGTACTTC
TRBV18	.	TRBD1	TRBJ1-4	CASSPGQGHGEKLFF	TGTGCCAGCTCCCCTGGACAGGGCCACGGTGAAAAACTGTTTTTT
TRBV7-9	.	.	TRBJ2-5	CASSPEAEETQYF	TGTGCCAGCAGCCCCGAGGCGGAAGAGACCCAGTACTTC
TRBV5-6	.	TRBD1	TRBJ1-1	CASSSTDRASTEAFF	TGTGCCAGCAGCTCTACCGACAGGGCGAGCACTGAAGCTTTCTTT
TRBV5-1	once	TRBD1	TRBJ2-3	CASSPAGPGGPDTQYF	TGCGCCAGCAGCCCAGCCGGGCCAGGGGGCCCAGATACGCAGTATTTT
TRBV27	.	.	TRBJ1-5	CASSRGLHQPQHF	TGTGCCAGCAGCCGGGGACTCCATCAGCCCCAGCATTTT
TRBV10-2	.	TRBD1	TRBJ1-1	CASRGQGNTEAFF	TGCGCCAGCAGGGGACAGGGTAACACTGAAGCTTTCTTT
TRBV4-1	.	TRBD2	TRBJ2-1	CASSPGLAFYNEQFF	TGCGCCAGCAGCCCAGGACTAGCTTTCTACAATGAGCAGTTCTTC